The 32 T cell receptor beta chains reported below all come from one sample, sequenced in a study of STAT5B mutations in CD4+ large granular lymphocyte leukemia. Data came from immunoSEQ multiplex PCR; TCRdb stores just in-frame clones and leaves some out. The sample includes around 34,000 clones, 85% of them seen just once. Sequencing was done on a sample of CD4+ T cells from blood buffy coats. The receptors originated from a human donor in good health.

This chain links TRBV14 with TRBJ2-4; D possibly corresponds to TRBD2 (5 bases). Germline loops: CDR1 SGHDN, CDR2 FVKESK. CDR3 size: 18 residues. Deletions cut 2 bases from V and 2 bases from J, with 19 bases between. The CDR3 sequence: CASSQSHREIGTKNIQYF. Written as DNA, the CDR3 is TGTGCCAGCAGCCAATCTCATCGCGAAATCGGGACCAAAAACATTCAGTACTTC. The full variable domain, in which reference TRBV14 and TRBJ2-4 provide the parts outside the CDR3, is EAGVTQFPSHSVIEKGQTVTLRCDPISGHDNLYWYRRVMGKEIKFLLHFVKESKQDESGMPNNRFLAERTGGTYSTLKVQPAELEDSGVYFCASSQSHREIGTKNIQYFGAGTRLSVL.

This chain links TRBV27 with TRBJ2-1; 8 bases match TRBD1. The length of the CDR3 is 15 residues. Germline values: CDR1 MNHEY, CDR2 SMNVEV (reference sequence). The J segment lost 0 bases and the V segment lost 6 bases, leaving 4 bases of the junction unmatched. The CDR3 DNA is TGTGCCAGCAGCAGGGACAGGAGCTCCTACAATGAGCAGTTCTTC. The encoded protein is CASSRDRSSYNEQFF.

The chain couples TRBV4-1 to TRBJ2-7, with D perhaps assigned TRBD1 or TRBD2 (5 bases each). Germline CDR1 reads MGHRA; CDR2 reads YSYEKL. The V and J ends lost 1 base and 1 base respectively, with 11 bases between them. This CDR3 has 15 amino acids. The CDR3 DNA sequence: TGCGCCAGCAGCCAAGCGGCAGGGAGTTCCTACGAGCAGTACTTC. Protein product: CASSQAAGSSYEQYF.

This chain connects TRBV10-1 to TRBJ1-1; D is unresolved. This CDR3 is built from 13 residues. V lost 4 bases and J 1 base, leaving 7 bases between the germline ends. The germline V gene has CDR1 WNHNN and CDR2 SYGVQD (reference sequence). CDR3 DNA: TGCGCCAGCAGTGGGACCCAGAACACTGAAGCTTTCTTT. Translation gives CASSGTQNTEAFF.

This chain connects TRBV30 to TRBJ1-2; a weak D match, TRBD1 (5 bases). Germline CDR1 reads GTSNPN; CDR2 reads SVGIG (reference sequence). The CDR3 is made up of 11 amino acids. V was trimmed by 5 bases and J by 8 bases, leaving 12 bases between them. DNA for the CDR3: TGTGCCTGGGGCAGGGCGATGGGCTACACCTTC. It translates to CAWGRAMGYTF. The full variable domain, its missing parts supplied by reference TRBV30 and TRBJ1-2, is SQTIHQWPATLVQPVGSPLSLECTVEGTSNPNLYWYRQAAGRGLQLLFYSVGIGQISSEVPQNLSASRPQDRQFILSSKKLLLSDSGFYLCAWGRAMGYTFGSGTRLTVV.

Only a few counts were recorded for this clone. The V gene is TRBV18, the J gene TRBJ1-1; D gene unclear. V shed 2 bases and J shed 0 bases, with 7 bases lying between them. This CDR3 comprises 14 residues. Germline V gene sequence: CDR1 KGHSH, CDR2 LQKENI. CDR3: CASSPTNMNTEAFF. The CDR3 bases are TGTGCCAGCTCACCAACGAACATGAACACTGAAGCTTTCTTT.

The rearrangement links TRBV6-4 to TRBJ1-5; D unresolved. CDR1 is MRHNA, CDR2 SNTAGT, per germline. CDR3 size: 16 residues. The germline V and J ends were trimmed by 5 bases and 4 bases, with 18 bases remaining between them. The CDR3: CASSPDKSSTNQPQHF. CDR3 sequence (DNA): TGTGCCAGCAGTCCGGATAAGTCCTCAACTAATCAGCCCCAGCATTTT.

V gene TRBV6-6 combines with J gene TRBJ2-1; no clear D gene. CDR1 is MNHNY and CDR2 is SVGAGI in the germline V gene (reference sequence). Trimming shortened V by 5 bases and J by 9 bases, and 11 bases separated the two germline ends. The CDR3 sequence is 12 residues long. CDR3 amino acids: CASSPPLGEQFF. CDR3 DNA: TGTGCCAGCAGTCCTCCCTTAGGTGAGCAGTTCTTC.

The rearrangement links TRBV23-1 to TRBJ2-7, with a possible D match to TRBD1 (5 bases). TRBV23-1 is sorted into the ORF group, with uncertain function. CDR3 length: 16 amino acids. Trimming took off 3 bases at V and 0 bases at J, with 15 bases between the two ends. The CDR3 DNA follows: TGCGCCAGCAGTCAGACCCAGGGCGCCTACTCCTACGAGCAGTACTTC. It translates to CASSQTQGAYSYEQYF.

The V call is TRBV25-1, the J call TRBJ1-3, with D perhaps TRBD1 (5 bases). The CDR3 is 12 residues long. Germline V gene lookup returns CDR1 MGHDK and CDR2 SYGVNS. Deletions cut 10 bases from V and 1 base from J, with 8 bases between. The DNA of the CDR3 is TGTGCCACCCGACAGTCTGGAAACACCATATATTTT. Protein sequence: CATRQSGNTIYF.

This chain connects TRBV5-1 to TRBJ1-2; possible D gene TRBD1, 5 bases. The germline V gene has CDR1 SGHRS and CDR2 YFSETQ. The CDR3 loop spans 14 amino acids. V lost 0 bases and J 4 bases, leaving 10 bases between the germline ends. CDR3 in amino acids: CASSLDPGSYGYTF. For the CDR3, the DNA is TGCGCCAGCAGCTTGGACCCAGGGAGCTATGGCTACACCTTC.

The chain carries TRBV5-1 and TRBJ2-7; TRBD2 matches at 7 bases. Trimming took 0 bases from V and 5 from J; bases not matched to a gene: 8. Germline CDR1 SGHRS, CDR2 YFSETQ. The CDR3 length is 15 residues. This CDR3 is CASSLAIPGGDEQYF. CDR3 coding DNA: TGCGCCAGCAGCTTGGCCATTCCGGGAGGAGACGAGCAGTACTTC.

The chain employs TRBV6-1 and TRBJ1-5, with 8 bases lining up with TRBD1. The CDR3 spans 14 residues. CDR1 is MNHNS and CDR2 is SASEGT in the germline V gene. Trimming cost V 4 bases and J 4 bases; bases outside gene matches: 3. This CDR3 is CASSVTGGNQPQHF. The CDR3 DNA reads TGTGCCAGCAGTGTAACAGGGGGTAATCAGCCCCAGCATTTT.

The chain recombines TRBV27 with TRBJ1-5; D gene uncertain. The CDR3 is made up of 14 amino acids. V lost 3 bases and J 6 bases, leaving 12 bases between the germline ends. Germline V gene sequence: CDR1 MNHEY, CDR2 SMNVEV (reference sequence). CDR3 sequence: CASSLFPEGQPQHF. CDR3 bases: TGTGCCAGCAGTTTGTTCCCGGAGGGTCAGCCCCAGCATTTT.

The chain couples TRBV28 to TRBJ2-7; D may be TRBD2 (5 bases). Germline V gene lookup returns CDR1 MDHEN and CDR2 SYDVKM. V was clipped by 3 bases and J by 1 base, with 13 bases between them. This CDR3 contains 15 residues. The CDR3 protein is CASSFFLASSYEQYF. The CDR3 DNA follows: TGTGCCAGCAGTTTTTTCCTAGCATCTTCCTACGAGCAGTACTTC. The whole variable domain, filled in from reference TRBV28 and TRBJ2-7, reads DVKVTQSSRYLVKRTGEKVFLECVQDMDHENMFWYRQDPGLGLRLIYFSYDVKMKEKGDIPEGYSVSREKKERFSLILESASTNQTSMYLCASSFFLASSYEQYFGPGTRLTVT.

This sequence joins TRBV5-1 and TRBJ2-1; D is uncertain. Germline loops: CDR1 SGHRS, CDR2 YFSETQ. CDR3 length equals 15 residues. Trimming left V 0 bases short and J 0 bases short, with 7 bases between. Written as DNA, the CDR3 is TGCGCCAGCAGCTTGGGAGGTAGCTCCTACAATGAGCAGTTCTTC. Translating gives CASSLGGSSYNEQFF.

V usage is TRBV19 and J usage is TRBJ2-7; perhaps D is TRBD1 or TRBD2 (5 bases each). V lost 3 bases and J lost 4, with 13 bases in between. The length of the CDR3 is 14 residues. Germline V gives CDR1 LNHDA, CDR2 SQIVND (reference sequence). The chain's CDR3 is CASSILSGGYEQYF. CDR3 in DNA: TGTGCCAGTAGTATCCTATCTGGGGGTTACGAGCAGTACTTC.

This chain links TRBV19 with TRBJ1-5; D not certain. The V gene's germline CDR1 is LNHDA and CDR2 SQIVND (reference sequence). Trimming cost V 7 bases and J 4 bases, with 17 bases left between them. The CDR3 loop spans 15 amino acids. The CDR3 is CASTSSSVSNQPQHF. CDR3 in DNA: TGTGCCAGTACCAGCTCTTCGGTCTCAAATCAGCCCCAGCATTTT.

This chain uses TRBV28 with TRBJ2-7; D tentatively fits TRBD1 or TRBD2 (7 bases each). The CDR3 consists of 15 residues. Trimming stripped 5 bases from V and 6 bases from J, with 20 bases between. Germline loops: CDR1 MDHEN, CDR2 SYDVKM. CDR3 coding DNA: TGTGCCAGCAGTCCGCCCCAGGTCAGGGGGGGCGAGCAGTACTTC. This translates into CASSPPQVRGGEQYF.

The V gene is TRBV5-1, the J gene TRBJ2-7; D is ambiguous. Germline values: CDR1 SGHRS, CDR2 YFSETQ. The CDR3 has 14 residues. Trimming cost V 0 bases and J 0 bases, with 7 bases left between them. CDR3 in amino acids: CASSLDTNSYEQYF. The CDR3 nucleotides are TGCGCCAGCAGCTTGGATACGAACTCCTACGAGCAGTACTTC.

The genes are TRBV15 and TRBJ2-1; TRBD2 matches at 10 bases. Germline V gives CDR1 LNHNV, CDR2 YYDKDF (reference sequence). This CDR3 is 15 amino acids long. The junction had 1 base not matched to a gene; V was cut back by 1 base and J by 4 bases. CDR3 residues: CATSRVLAGYNEQFF. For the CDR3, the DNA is TGTGCCACCAGCAGAGTACTAGCGGGGTACAATGAGCAGTTCTTC.

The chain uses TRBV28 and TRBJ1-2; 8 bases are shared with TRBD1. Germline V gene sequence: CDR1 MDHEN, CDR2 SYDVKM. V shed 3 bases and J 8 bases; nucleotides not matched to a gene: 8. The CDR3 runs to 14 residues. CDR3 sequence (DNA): TGTGCCAGCAGTTTCTACAGGGGGGAGAAGGGCTACACCTTC. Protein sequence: CASSFYRGEKGYTF.

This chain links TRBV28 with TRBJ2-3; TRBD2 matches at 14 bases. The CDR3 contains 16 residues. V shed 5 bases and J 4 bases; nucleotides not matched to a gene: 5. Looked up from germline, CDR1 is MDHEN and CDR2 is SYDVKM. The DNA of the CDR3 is TGTGCCAGCAGTAAGACTAGCGGGAGGGAGTCAGATACGCAGTATTTT. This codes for CASSKTSGRESDTQYF.

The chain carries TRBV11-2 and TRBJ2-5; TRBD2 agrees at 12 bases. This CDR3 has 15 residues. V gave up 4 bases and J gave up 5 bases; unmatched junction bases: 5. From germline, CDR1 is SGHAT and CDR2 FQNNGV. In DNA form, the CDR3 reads TGTGCCAGCAGCTCACTTACTAGCGGGAGGGAGACCCAGTACTTC. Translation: CASSSLTSGRETQYF.

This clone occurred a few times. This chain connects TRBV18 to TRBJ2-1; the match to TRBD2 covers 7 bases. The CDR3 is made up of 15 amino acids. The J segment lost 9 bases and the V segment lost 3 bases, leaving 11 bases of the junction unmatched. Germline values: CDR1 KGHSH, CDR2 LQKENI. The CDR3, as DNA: TGTGCCAGCTCACCTCCAGGAAGTGGGACTATTGAGCAGTTCTTC. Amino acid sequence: CASSPPGSGTIEQFF.

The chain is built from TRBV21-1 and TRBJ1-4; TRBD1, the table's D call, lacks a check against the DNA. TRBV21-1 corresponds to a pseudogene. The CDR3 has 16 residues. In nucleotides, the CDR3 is TGTGCCAGCAGCAAAGCGCGAGGGGGCGCGGACGAAAAACTGTTTTTT. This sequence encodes CASSKARGGADEKLFF.

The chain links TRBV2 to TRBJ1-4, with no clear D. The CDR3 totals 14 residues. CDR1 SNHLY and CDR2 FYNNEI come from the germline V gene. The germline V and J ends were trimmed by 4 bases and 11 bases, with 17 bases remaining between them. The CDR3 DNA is TGTGCCAGCAGTGCGTCGGGGTCTTCCGGGAAACTGTTTTTT. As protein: CASSASGSSGKLFF.

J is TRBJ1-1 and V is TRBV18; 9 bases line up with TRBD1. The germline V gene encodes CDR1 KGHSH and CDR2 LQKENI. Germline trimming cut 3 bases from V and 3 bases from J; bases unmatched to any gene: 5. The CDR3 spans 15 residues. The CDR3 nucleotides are TGTGCCAGCTCACCTCGGGACAGGGTGGACACTGAAGCTTTCTTT. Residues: CASSPRDRVDTEAFF.

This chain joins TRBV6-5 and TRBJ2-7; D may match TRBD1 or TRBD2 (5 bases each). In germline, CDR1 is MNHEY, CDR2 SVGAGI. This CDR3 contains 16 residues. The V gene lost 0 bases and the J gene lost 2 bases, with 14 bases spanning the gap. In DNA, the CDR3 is TGTGCCAGCAGTTACTCCACCGGGGCGGAGACCTACGAGCAGTACTTC. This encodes CASSYSTGAETYEQYF.

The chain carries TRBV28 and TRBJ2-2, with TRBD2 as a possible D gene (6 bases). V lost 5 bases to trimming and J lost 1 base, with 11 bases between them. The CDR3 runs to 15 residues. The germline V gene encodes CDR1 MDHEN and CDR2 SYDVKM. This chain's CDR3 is CASSPRDWNTGELFF. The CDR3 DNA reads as TGTGCCAGCAGTCCCCGGGACTGGAACACCGGGGAGCTGTTTTTT.

This CDR3 reads CSASRADTQYF. The CDR3 nucleotides read TGCAGTGCTTCTAGGGCAGATACGCAGTATTTT. The genes are TRBV20-1 and TRBJ2-3; D gene uncertain. The CDR3 runs to 11 residues. Trimming shortened V by 5 bases and J by 4 bases, and 7 bases separated the two germline ends. Germline assignment: CDR1 DFQATT and CDR2 SNEGSKA (reference sequence).

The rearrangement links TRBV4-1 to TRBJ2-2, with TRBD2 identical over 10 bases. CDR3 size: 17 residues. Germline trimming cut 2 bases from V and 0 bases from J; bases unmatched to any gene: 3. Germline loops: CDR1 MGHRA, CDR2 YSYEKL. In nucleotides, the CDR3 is TGCGCCAGCAGCCAACCCACTAGCGGGGCGAACACCGGGGAGCTGTTTTTT. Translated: CASSQPTSGANTGELFF.